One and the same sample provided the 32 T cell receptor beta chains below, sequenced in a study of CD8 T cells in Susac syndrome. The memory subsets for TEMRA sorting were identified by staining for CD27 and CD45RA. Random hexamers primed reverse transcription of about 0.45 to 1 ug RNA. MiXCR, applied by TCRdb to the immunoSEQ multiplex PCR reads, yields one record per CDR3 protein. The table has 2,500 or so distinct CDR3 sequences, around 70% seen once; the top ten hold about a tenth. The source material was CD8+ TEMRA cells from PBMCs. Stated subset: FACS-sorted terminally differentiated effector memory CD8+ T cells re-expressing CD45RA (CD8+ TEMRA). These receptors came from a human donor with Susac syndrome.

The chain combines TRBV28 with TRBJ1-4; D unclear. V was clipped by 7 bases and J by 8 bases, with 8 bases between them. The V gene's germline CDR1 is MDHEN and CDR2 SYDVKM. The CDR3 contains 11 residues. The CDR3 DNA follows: TGTGCCAGCAACTCCGGAGAAAAACTGTTTTTT. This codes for CASNSGEKLFF.

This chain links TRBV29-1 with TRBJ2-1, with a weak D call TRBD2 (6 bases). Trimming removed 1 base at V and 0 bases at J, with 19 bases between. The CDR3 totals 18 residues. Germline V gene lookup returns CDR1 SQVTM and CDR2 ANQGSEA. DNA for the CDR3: TGCAGCGTTGAAGCGCCCATGTTTGCGGGGAGCTCCTACAATGAGCAGTTCTTC. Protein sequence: CSVEAPMFAGSSYNEQFF.

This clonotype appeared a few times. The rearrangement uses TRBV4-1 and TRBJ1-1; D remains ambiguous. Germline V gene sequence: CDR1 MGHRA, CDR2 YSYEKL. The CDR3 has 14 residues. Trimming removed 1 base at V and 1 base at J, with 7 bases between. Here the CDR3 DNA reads TGCGCCAGCAGCCAAGGCCAGAAGAACACTGAAGCTTTCTTT. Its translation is CASSQGQKNTEAFF.

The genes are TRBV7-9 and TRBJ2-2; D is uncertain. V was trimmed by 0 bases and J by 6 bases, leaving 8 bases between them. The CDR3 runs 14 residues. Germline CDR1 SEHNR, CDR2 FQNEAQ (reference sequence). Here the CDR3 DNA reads TGTGCCAGCAGCTTAGCGCCCTGGGCCGGGGAGCTGTTTTTT. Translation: CASSLAPWAGELFF.

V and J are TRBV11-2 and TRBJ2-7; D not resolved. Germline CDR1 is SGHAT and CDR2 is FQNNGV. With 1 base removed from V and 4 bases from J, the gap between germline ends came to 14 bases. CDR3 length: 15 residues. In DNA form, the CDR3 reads TGTGCCAGCAGCTTAGCGAACAGACAACCTTACGAGCAGTACTTC. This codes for CASSLANRQPYEQYF.

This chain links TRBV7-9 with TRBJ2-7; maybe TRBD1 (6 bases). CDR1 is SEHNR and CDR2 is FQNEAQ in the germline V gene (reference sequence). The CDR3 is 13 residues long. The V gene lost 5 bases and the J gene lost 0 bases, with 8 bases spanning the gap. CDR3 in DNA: TGTGCCAGCAGCCCGGACAGCTCCTACGAGCAGTACTTC. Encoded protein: CASSPDSSYEQYF.

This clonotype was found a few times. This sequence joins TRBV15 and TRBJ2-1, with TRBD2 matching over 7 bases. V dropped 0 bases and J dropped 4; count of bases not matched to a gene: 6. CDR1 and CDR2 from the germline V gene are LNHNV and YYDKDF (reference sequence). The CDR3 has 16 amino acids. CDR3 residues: CATSRDGRGEYNEQFF. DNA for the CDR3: TGTGCCACCAGCAGAGATGGACGGGGGGAGTACAATGAGCAGTTCTTC.

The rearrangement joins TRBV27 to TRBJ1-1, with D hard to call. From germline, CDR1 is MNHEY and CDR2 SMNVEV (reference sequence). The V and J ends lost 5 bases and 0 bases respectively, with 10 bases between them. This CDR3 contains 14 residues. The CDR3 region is CASSPLSVNTEAFF. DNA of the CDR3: TGTGCCAGCAGTCCTCTGTCGGTGAACACTGAAGCTTTCTTT.

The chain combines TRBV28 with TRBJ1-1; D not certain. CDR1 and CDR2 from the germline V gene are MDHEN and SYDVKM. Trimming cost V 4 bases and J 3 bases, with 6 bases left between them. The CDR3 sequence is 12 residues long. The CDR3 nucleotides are TGTGCCAGCAGTTCTACCCACACTGAAGCTTTCTTT. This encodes CASSSTHTEAFF.

CDR3 sequence reads: CASSSGRSYNEQFF. The CDR3 DNA reads as TGTGCCAGCAGTTCTGGCCGCTCCTACAATGAGCAGTTCTTC. The chain combines TRBV28 with TRBJ2-1; D call uncertain. The germline gives CDR1 MDHEN, CDR2 SYDVKM. V was clipped by 4 bases and J by 0 bases, with 7 bases between them. This CDR3 has 14 residues.

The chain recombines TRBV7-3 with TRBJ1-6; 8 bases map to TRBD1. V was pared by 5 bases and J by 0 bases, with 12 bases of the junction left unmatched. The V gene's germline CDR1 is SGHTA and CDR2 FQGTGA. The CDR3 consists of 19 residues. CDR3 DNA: TGTGCCAGCAGCCCTCCGGGCCTTACAGGGGGCTCCTATAATTCACCCCTCCACTTT. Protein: CASSPPGLTGGSYNSPLHF. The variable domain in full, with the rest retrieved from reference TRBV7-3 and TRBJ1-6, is GAGVSQTPSNKVTEKGKYVELRCDPISGHTALYWYRQSLGQGPEFLIYFQGTGAADDSGLPNDRFFAVRPEGSVSTLKIQRTERGDSAVYLCASSPPGLTGGSYNSPLHFGNGTRLTVT.

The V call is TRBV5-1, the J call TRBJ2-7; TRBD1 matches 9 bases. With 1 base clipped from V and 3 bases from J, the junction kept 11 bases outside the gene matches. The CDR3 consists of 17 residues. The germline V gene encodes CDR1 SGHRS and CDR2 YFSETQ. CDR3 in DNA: TGCGCCAGCAGCTTGATCTCCTCCGGGACAGGGATCTACGAGCAGTACTTC. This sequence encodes CASSLISSGTGIYEQYF.

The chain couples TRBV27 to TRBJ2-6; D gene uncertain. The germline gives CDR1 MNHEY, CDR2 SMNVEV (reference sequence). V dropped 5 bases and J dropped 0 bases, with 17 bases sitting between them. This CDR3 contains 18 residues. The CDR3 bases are TGTGCCAGCAGTCCTCCTTTCGAAAGCTCCTCTGGGGCCAACGTCCTGACTTTC. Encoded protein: CASSPPFESSSGANVLTF.

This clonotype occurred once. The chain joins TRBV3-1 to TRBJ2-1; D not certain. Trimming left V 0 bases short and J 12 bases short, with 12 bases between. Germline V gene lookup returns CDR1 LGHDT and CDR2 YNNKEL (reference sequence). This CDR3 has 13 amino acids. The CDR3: CASSQDTPRWQFF. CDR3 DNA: TGTGCCAGCAGCCAAGATACGCCGCGCTGGCAGTTCTTC.

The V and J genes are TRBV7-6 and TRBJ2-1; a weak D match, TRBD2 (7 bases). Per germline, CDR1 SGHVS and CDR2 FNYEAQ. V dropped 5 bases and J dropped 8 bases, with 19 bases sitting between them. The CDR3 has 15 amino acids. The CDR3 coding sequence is TGTGCCAGCAGCGCGCTCGGCGGGGGCAGCGATGAGCAGTTCTTC. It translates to CASSALGGGSDEQFF.

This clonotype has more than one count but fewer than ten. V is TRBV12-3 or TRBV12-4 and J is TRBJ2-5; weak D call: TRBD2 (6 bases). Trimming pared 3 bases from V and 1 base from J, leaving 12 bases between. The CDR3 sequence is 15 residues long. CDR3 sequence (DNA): TGTGCCAGCAGTTTCCCCTCCGGGAGCCAAGAGACCCAGTACTTC. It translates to CASSFPSGSQETQYF.

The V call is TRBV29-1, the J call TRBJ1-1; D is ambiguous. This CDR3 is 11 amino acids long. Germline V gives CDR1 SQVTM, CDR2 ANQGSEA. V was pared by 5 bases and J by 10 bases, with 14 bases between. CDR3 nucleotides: TGCAGCGTTCGAATGAACGCTGCAGCTTTCTTT. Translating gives CSVRMNAAAFF.

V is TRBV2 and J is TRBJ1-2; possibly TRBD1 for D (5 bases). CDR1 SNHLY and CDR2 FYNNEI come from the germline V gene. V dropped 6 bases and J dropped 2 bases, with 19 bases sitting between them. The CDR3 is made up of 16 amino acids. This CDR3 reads CASRPPGRGINYGYTF. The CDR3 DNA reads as TGTGCCAGCAGACCCCCCGGGCGGGGGATAAACTATGGCTACACCTTC.

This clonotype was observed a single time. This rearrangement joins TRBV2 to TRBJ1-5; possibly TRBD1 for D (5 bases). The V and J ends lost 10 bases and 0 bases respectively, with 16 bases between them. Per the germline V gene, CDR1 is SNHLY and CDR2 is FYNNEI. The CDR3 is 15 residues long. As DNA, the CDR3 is TGTGCCAATGCCCTGCCCAGGGATAGCAATCAGCCCCAGCATTTT. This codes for CANALPRDSNQPQHF.

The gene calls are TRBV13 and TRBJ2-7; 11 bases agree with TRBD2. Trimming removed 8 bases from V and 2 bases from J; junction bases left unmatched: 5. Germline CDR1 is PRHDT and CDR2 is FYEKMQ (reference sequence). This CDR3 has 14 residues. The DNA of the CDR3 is TGTGCCAGCGTTTTAGCGGGGGGGCCCTACGAGCAGTACTTC. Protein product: CASVLAGGPYEQYF.

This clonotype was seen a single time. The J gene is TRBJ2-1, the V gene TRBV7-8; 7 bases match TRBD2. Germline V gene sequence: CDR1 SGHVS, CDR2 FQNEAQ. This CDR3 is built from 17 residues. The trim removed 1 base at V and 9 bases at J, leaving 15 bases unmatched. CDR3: CASSLGYGGPTSTEQFF. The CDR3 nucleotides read TGTGCCAGCAGCTTAGGTTACGGCGGTCCGACTAGCACTGAGCAGTTCTTC.

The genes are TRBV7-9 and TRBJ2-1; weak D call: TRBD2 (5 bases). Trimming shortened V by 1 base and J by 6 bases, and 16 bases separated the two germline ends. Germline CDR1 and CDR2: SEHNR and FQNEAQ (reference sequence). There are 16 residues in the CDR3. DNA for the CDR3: TGTGCCAGCAGCTTAGTAGGACTGCCTAAGTTCAATGAGCAGTTCTTC. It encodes CASSLVGLPKFNEQFF.

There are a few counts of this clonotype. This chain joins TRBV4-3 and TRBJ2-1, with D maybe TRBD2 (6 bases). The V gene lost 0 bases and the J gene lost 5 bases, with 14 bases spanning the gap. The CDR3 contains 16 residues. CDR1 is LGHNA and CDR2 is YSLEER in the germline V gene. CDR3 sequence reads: CASSQDGIAENNEQFF. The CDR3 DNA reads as TGCGCCAGCAGCCAAGATGGGATAGCGGAGAACAATGAGCAGTTCTTC.

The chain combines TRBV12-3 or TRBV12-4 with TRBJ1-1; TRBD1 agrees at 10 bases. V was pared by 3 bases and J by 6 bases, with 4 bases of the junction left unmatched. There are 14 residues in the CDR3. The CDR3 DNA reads TGTGCCAGCAGTTTTTCGACAGGGGGCTCTGAAGCTTTCTTT. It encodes CASSFSTGGSEAFF.

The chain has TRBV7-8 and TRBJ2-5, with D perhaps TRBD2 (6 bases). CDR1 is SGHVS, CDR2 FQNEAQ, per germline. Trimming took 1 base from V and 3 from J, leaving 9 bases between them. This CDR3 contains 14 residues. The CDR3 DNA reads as TGTGCCAGCAGCTTAGTGTGGGGGGAAGAGACCCAGTACTTC. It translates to CASSLVWGEETQYF.

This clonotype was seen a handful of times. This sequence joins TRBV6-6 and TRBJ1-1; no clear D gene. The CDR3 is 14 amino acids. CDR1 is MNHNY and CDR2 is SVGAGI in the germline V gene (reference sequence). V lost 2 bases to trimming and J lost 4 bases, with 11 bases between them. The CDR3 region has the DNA TGTGCCAGCAGTTACGTGGCAGGCGGCACTGAAGCTTTCTTT. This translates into CASSYVAGGTEAFF.

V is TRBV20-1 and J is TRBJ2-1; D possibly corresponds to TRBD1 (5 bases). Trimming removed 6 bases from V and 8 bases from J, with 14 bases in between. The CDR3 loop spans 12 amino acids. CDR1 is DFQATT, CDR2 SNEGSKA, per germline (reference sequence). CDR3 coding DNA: TGCAGTGCGGACCGACTGGGGCATGAGCAGTTCTTC. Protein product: CSADRLGHEQFF.

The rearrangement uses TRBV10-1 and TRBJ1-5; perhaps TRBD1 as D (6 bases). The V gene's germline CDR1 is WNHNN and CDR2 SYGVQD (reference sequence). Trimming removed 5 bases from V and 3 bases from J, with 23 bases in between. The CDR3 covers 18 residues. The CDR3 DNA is TGCGCCAGCAGTACTAGCCAACCGGGACACTTCTACAATCAGCCCCAGCATTTT. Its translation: CASSTSQPGHFYNQPQHF.

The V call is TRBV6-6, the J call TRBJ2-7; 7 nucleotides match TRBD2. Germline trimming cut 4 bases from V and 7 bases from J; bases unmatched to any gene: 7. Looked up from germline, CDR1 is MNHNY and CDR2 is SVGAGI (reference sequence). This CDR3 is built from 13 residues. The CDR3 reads CASSFTAGGEQYF. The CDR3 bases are TGTGCCAGCAGTTTCACCGCCGGGGGGGAGCAGTACTTC.

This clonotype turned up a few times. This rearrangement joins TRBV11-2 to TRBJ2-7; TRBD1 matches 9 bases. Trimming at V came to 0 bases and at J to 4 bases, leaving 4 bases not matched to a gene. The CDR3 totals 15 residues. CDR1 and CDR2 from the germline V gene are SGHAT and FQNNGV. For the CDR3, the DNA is TGTGCCAGCAGCTTAGAGGACAGGGGAAGTTACGAGCAGTACTTC. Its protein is CASSLEDRGSYEQYF.

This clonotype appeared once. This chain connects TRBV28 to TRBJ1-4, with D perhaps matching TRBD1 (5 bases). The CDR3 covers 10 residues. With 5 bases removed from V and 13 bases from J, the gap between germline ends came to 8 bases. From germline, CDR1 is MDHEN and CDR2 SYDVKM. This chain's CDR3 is CASSRGRLFF. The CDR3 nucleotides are TGTGCCAGCAGTAGGGGCAGACTGTTTTTT.

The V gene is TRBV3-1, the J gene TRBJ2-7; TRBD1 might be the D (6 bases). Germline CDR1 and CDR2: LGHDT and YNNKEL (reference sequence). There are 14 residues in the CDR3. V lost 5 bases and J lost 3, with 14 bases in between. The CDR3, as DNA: TGTGCCAGCAGCAACCCGGGACACCTCTACGAGCAGTACTTC. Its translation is CASSNPGHLYEQYF.